This record looks at one T cell receptor beta chain sequence and its context. What it recognizes is unknown. This sample is drawn from a study of CD8 T cells in Susac syndrome. The study, taken as a whole, reports: As the study acknowledged, the number of individuals who were part of its TCR sequencing and HLA analysis was relatively small. Clonal expansion was not observed in the Susac syndrome CD4+ T cell repertoires.

RNA was extracted with the RNeasy kit, and a quantity of about 0.45 to 1 ug was reverse transcribed using random hexamers. TCRdb itself ran the immunoSEQ multiplex PCR reads through MiXCR, one entry per CDR3 protein. The table has hundreds of thousands of distinct CDR3 sequences, 94% seen once. CDR1 and CDR2 (germline): GTSNPN, SVGIG (reference sequence). CDR3 length: 12 amino acids. V shed 6 bases, J shed 8 bases, and the junction held 6 bases outside the gene matches. Negative isolation yielded CD8+ and CD4+ T cells; FACS enriched TEMRA cells. The receptor was derived from a human donor with Susac syndrome. Material: CD4+ T cells from PBMCs. This chain connects TRBV30 to TRBJ1-4; 7 bases match TRBD1. This CDR3 reads CACQGGEEKLFF. CDR3 nucleotide sequence: TGTGCCTGCCAGGGGGGCGAGGAAAAACTGTTTTTT.